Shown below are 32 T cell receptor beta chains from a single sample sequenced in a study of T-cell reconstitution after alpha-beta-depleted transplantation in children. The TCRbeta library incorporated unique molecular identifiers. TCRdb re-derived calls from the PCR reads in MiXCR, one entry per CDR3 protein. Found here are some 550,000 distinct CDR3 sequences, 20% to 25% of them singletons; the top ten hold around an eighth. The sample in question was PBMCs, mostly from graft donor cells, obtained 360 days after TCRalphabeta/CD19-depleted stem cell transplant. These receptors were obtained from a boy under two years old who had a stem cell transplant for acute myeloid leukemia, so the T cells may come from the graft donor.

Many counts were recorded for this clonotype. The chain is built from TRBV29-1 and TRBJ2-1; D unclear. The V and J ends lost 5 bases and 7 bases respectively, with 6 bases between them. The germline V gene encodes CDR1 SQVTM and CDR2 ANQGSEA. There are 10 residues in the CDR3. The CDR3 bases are TGCAGCGTTACGGCAAATGAGCAGTTCTTC. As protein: CSVTANEQFF.

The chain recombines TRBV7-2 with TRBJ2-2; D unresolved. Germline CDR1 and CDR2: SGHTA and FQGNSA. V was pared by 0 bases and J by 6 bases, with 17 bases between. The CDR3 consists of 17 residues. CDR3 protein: CASSLAAVRSKPGELFF. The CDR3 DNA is TGTGCCAGCAGCTTAGCGGCGGTGCGTTCGAAACCCGGGGAGCTGTTTTTT.

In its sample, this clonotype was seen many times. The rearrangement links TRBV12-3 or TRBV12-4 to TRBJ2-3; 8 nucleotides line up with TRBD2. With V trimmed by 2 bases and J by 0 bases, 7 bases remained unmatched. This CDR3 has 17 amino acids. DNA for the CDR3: TGTGCCAGCAGTTTAAGGGGTAGCGGGGCTAGCACAGATACGCAGTATTTT. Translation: CASSLRGSGASTDTQYF.

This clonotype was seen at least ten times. The CDR3, as DNA: TGTGCCAGCAGCTTAGCCGGTGGACTAGGGCAAGAGACCCAGTACTTC. This sequence encodes CASSLAGGLGQETQYF. The chain has TRBV7-2 and TRBJ2-5; TRBD2 aligns across 7 bases. Per germline, CDR1 SGHTA and CDR2 FQGNSA. The CDR3 has 16 residues. Germline trimming cut 0 bases from V and 2 bases from J; bases unmatched to any gene: 6. Based on the CDR3 plus reference TRBV7-2 and TRBJ2-5, the full variable domain is GAGVSQSPSNKVTEKGKDVELRCDPISGHTALYWYRQSLGQGLEFLIYFQGNSAPDKSGLPSDRFSAERTGGSVSTLTIQRTQQEDSAVYLCASSLAGGLGQETQYFGPGTRLLVL.

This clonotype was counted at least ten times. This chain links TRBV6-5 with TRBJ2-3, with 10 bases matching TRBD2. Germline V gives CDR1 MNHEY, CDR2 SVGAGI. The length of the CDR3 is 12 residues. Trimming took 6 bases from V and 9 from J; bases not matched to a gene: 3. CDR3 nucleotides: TGTGCCAGCAGAACTAGCGGGGACACGCAGTATTTT. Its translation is CASRTSGDTQYF.

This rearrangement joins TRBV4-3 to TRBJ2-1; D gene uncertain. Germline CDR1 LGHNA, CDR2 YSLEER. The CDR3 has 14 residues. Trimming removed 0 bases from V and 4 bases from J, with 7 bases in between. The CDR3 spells CASSQDSSYNEQFF. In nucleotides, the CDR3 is TGCGCCAGCAGCCAAGATAGTTCATACAATGAGCAGTTCTTC.

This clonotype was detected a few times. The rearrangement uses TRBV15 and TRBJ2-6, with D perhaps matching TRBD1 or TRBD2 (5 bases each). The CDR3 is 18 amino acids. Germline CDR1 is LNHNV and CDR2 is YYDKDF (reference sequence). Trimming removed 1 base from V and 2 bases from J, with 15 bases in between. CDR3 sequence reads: CATSRVGGGGAGANVLTF. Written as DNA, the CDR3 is TGTGCCACCAGCAGAGTTGGGGGTGGGGGAGCTGGGGCCAACGTCCTGACTTTC. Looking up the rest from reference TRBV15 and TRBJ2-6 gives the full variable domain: DAMVIQNPRYQVTQFGKPVTLSCSQTLNHNVMYWYQQKSSQAPKLLFHYYDKDFNNEADTPDNFQSRRPNTSFCFLDIRSPGLGDTAMYLCATSRVGGGGAGANVLTFGAGSRLTVL.

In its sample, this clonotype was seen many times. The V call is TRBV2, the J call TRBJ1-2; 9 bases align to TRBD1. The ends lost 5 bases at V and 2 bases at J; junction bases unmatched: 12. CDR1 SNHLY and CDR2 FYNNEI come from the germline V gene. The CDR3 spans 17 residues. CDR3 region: CASSQFWDRASNYGYTF. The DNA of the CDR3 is TGTGCCAGCAGTCAGTTTTGGGACAGGGCGTCCAACTATGGCTACACCTTC.

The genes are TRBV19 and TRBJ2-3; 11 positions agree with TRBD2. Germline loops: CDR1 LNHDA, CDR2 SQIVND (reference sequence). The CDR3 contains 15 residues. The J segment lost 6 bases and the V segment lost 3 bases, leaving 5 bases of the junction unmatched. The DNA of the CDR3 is TGTGCCAGTAGTATCCTAGCGGGGGGTTCGGATACGCAGTATTTT. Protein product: CASSILAGGSDTQYF.

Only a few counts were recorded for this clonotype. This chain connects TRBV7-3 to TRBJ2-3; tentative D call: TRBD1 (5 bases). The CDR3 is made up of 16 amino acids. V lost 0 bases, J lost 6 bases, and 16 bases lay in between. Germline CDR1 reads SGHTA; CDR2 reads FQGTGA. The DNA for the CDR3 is TGTGCCAGCAGCTTAACTCCTATCGAAGGGGTCGATACGCAGTATTTT. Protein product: CASSLTPIEGVDTQYF.

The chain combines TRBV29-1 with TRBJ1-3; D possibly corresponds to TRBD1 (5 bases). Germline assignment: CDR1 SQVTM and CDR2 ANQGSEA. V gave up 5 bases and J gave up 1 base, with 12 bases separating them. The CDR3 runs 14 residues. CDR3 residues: CSVTGLLSGNTIYF. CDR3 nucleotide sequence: TGCAGCGTTACAGGTCTCCTATCTGGAAACACCATATATTTT.

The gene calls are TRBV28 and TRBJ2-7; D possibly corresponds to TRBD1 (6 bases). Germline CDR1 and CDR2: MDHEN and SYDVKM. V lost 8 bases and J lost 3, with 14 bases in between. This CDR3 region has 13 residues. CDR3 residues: CASGNPQGYEQYV. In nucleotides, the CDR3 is TGTGCCAGCGGAAATCCACAGGGCTACGAGCAGTACGTC.

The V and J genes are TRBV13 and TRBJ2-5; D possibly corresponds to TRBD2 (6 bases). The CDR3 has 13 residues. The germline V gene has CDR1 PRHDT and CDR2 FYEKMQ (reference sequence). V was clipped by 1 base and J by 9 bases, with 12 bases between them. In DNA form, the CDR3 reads TGTGCCAGCAGCTTAGTCCACTCGGGGGCCCAGTACTTC. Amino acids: CASSLVHSGAQYF. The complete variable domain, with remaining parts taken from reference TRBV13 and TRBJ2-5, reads AAGVIQSPRHLIKEKRETATLKCYPIPRHDTVYWYQQGPGQDPQFLISFYEKMQSDKGSIPDRFSAQQFSDYHSELNMSSLELGDSALYFCASSLVHSGAQYFGPGTRLLVL.

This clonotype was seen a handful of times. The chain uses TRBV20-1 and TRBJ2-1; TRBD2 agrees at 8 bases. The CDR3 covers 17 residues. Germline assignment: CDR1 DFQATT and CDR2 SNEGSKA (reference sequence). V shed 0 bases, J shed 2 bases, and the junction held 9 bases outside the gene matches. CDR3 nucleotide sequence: TGCAGTGCTAGAGATCTGGGCACTAGCGGCCCCTACAATGAGCAGTTCTTC. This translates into CSARDLGTSGPYNEQFF.

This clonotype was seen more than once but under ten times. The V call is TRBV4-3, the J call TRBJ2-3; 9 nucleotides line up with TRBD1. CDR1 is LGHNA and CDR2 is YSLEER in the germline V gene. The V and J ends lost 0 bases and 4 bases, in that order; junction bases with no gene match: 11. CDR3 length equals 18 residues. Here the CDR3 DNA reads TGCGCCAGCAGCCAAGATAGTGGCGGGACAGGGTATGCAGATACGCAGTATTTT. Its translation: CASSQDSGGTGYADTQYF.

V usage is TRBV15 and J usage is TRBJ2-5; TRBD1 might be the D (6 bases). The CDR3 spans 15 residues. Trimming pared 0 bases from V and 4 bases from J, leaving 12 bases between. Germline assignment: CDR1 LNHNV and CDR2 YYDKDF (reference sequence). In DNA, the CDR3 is TGTGCCACCAGCAGAGACCCGGACAGCGCAGAGACCCAGTACTTC. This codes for CATSRDPDSAETQYF.

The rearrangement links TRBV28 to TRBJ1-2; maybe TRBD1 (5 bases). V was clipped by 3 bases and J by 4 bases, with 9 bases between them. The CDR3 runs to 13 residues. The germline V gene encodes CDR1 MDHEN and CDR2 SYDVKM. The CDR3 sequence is CASSFGAGYGYTF. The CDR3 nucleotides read TGTGCCAGCAGTTTCGGGGCGGGCTATGGCTACACCTTC.

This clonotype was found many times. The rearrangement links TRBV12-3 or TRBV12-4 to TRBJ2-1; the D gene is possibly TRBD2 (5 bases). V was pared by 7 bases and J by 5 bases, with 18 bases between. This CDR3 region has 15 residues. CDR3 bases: TGTGCCAGCACCCCACGCCCGGGGAGCAACAATGAGCAGTTCTTC. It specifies CASTPRPGSNNEQFF.

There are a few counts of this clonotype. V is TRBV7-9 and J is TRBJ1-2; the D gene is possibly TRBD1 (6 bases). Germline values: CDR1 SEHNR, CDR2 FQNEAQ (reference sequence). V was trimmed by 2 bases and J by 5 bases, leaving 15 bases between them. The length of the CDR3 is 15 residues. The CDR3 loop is CASSLHDDRIYGYTF. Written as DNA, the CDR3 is TGTGCCAGCAGCTTACACGATGACAGGATATATGGCTACACCTTC.

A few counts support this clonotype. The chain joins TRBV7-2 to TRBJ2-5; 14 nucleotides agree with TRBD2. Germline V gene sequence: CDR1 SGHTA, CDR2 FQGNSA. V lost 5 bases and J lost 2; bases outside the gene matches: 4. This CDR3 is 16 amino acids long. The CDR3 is CASSQGLAGEQETQYF. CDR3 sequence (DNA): TGTGCCAGCAGCCAGGGACTAGCGGGGGAGCAAGAGACCCAGTACTTC.

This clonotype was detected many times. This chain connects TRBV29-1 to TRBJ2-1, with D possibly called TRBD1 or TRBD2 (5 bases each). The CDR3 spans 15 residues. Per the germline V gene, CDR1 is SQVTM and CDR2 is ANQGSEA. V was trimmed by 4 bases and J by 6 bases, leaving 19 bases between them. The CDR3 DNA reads TGCAGCGTTGGACCCAGGGCCGCGAGGGGCAATGAGCAGTTCTTC. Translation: CSVGPRAARGNEQFF.

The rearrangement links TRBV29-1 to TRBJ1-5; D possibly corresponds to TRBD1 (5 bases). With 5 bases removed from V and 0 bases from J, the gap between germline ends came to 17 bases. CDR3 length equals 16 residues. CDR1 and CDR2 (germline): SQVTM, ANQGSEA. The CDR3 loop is CSVLVGGTASNQPQHF. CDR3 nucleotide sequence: TGCAGCGTTCTAGTGGGGGGGACGGCTAGCAATCAGCCCCAGCATTTT.

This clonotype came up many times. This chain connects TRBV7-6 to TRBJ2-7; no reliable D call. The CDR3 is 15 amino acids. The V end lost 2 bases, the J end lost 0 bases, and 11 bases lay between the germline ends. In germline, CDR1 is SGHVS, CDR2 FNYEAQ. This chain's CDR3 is CASSLISFSSYEQYF. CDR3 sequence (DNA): TGTGCCAGCAGCTTAATAAGCTTCTCCTCCTACGAGCAGTACTTC.

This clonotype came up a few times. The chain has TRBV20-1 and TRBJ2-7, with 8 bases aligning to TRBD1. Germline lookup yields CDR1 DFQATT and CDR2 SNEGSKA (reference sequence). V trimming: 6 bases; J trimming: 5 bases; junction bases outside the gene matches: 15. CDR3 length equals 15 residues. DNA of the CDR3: TGCAGTGCAACCGACAGGGGAATGAGTGCGGACGAGCAGTACTTC. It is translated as CSATDRGMSADEQYF.

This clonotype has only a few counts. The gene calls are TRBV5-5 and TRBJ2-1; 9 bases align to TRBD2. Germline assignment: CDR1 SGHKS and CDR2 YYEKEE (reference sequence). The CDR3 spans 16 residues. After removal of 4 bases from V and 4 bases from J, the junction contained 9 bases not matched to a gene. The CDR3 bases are TGTGCCAGCAGCCGCGCTCTAGCGGGGTGGTACAATGAGCAGTTCTTC. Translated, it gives CASSRALAGWYNEQFF. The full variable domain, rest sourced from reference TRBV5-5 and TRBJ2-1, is DAGVTQSPTHLIKTRGQQVTLRCSPISGHKSVSWYQQVLGQGPQFIFQYYEKEERGRGNFPDRFSARQFPNYSSELNVNALLLGDSALYLCASSRALAGWYNEQFFGPGTRLTVL.

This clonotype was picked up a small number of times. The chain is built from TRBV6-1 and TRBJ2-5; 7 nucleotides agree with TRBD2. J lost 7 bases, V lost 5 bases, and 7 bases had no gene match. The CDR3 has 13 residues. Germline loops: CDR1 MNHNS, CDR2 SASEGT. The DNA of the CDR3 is TGTGCCAGCAGTACGGGGAGGGGTGGGACCCAGTACTTC. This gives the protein CASSTGRGGTQYF.

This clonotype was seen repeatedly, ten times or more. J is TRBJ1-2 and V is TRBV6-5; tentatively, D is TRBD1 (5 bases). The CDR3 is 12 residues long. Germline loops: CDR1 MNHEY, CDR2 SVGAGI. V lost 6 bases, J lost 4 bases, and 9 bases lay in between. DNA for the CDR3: TGTGCCAGCAGCGACAGTCTCTATGGCTACACCTTC. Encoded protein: CASSDSLYGYTF.

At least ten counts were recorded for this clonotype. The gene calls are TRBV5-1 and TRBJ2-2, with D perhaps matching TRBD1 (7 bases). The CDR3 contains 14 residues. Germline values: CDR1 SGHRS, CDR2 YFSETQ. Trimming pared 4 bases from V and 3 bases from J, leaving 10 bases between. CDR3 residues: CASSQGDYTGELFF. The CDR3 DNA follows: TGCGCCAGCAGCCAGGGGGACTACACCGGGGAGCTGTTTTTT.

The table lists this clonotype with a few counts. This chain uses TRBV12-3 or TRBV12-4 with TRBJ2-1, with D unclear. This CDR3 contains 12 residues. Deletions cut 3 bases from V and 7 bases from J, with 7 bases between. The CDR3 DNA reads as TGTGCCAGCAGTTTTTTGATTAATGAGCAGTTCTTC. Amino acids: CASSFLINEQFF.

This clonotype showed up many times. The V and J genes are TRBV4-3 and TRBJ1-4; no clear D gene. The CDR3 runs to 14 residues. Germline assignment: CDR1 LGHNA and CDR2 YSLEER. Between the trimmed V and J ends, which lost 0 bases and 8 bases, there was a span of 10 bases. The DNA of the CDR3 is TGCGCCAGCAGCCAAGATAGCAACAGAGAAAAACTGTTTTTT. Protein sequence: CASSQDSNREKLFF.

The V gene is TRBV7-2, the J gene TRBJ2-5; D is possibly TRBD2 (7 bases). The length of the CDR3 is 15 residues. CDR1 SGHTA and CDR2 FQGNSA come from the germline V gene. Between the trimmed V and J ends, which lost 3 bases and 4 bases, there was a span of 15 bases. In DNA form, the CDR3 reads TGTGCCAGCAGCTTCGCGGGGGCCGTGGGAGAGACCCAGTACTTC. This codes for CASSFAGAVGETQYF.

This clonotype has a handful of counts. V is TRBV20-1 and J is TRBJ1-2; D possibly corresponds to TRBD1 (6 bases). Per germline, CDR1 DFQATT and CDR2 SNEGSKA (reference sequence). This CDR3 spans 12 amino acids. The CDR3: CSPAGGSYGYTF. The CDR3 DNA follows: TGCAGCCCTGCCGGGGGCTCCTATGGCTACACCTTC.